Listed below are T cell receptor beta chains from one sample, sequenced in a study of Graves' ophthalmopathy and Graves' hyperthyroidism. TCRdb analysed the multiplex PCR reads with MiXCR anew, one entry per CDR3 protein. The repertoire holds almost 750,000 distinct CDR3 sequences, with roughly 40% as singletons. Material for sequencing was peripheral blood. Receptor source: an adult man with Graves' ophthalmopathy. Both conserved end residues are part of each CDR3. The D gene is left open where the match is weak. The size field is filled for only some rows; it gives once, few, many or a size class.

j_call | d_call | v_call | clone_size | cdr3_nt | cdr3_aa
TRBJ2-5 | TRBD2 | TRBV28 | many | TGTGCCAGCAGTTCTAGCGGGGAAGGTGGAGAGACCCAGTACTTC | CASSSSGEGGETQYF
TRBJ2-7 | NA | TRBV28 | NA | TGTGCCACCCAAAAGGACGCGGGCGAGCAGTACTTC | CATQKDAGEQYF
TRBJ1-4 | NA | TRBV9 | many | TGTGCCAGCAGTCCTGGACAGTTACAGGAAAAACTGTTTTTT | CASSPGQLQEKLFF
TRBJ2-5 | NA | TRBV15 | NA | TGTGCCACCAGCAACGCGAGGGGGACCGTGTACTTC | CATSNARGTVYF
TRBJ1-2 | NA | TRBV6-5 | many | TGTGCCAGCAGTTACTCGTCAGTTAACTATGGCTACACCTTC | CASSYSSVNYGYTF
TRBJ2-2 | NA | TRBV9 | few | TGTGCCAGCAGCGTCCGCGACGGGCCCTATGCCGGGGAGCTGTTTTTT | CASSVRDGPYAGELFF
TRBJ1-3 | NA | TRBV12-3/TRBV12-4 | few | TGTGCCACTAATGACCAGTTAGGAAACACCATATATTTT | CATNDQLGNTIYF
TRBJ1-6 | NA | TRBV20-1 | NA | TGCAGTGCTAGAGATAGGGGGACTGCACCCCTCCACTTT | CSARDRGTAPLHF
TRBJ2-5 | TRBD2 | TRBV7-2 | few | TGTGCCAGCAGCCGGTGGCCGGGAGGTGGCGAGACCCAGTACTTC | CASSRWPGGGETQYF
TRBJ1-2 | NA | TRBV7-2 | NA | TGTGCCAGCAGCTTAGAGGTGAACGTGGTTCGCGGCTACACCTTC | CASSLEVNVVRGYTF
TRBJ1-4 | TRBD1 | TRBV15 | NA | TGTGCCACCAGCAGAGGACAGGGAGGGGAAAAACTGTTTTTT | CATSRGQGGEKLFF
TRBJ1-2 | NA | TRBV10-2 | NA | TGCGCCAGCAGTGAGCACAGGTGGGACTATGGCTACACCTTC | CASSEHRWDYGYTF
TRBJ1-3 | NA | TRBV7-9 | NA | TGTGCCAGCAGCTTAGGGTCATCCGTGTACTCTGGAAACACCATATATTTT | CASSLGSSVYSGNTIYF
TRBJ1-1 | TRBD1 | TRBV7-2 | NA | TGTGCCAGCAGCACGGACAGGGGAACGGGCATGAACACTGAAGCTTTCTTT | CASSTDRGTGMNTEAFF
TRBJ2-7 | NA | TRBV15 | NA | TGTGCCACCAGCAGAGAACAGGATGGCGAGCAGTACTTC | CATSREQDGEQYF
TRBJ1-5 | TRBD1 | TRBV20-1 | NA | TGCAGTGCTGGCCGGGACAGGGGGCATCAGCCCCAGCATTTT | CSAGRDRGHQPQHF
TRBJ2-3 | NA | TRBV20-1 | NA | TGCAGTGCTAGCGGAGATACGCAGTATTTT | CSASGDTQYF
TRBJ1-6 | NA | TRBV9 | few | TGTGCCAGCAGCCAAGATTACGGGGGGGGTTCACCCCTCCACTTT | CASSQDYGGGSPLHF
TRBJ1-1 | NA | TRBV6-5 | few | TGTGCCAGCAGTTACCTCACGGGTGAAGCTTTCTTT | CASSYLTGEAFF
TRBJ1-2 | NA | TRBV29-1 | many | TGCAGCGTTGAAGAACGGGTTTTAGTGGGGCTCCGGCATGGCTACACCTTC | CSVEERVLVGLRHGYTF
TRBJ2-5 | NA | TRBV7-9 | NA | TGTGCCAGCAGCTTAGGAGACGGATTCCAAGAGACCCAGTACTTC | CASSLGDGFQETQYF
TRBJ2-7 | NA | TRBV20-1 | many | TGCAGTGCTACCTACGGGACGCGCGAGCAGTACTTC | CSATYGTREQYF
TRBJ2-1 | TRBD2 | TRBV7-6 | NA | TGTGCCAGCAGCCTTCTAGCGGGAGGAATAAACTCCTACAATGAGCAGTTCTTC | CASSLLAGGINSYNEQFF
TRBJ1-4 | NA | TRBV7-2 | NA | TGTGCCTGGAGTGTACAGGGCCCGGAAAAACTGTTTTTT | CAWSVQGPEKLFF